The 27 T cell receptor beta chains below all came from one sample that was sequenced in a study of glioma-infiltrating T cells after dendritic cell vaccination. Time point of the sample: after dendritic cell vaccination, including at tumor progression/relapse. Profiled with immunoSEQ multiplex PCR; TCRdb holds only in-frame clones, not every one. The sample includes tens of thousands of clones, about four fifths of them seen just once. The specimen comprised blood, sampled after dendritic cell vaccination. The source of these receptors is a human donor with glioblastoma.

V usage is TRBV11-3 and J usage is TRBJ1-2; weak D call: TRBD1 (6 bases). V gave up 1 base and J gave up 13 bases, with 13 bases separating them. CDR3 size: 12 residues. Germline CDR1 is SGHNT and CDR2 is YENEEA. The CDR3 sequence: CASSLGLQGCTF. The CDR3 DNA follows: TGTGCCAGCAGCTTAGGATTACAGGGTTGCACCTTC.

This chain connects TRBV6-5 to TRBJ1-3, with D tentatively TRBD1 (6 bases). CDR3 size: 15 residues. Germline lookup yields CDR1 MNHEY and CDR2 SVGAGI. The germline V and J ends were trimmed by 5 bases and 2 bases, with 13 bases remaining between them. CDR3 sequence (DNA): TGTGCCAGCAGTAGAGGGGGTCTACCTGGAAACACCATATATTTT. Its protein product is CASSRGGLPGNTIYF.

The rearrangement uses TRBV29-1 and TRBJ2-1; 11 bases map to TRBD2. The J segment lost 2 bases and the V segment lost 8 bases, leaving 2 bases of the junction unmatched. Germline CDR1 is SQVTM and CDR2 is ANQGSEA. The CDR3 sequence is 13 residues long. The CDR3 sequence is CSNSGGAYNEQFF. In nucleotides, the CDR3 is TGCAGCAATAGCGGGGGGGCCTACAATGAGCAGTTCTTC.

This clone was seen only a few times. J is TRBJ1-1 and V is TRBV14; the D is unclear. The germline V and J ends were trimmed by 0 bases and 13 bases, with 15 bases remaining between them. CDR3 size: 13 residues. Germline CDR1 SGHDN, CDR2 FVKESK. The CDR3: CASSQDLWYLLFF. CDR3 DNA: TGTGCCAGCAGCCAAGATCTATGGTATCTCCTTTTCTTT.

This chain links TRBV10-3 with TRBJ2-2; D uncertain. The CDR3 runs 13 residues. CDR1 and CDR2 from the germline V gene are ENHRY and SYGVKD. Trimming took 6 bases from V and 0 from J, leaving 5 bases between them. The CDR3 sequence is CAIRPANTGELFF. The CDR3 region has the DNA TGTGCCATCAGGCCAGCGAACACCGGGGAGCTGTTTTTT.

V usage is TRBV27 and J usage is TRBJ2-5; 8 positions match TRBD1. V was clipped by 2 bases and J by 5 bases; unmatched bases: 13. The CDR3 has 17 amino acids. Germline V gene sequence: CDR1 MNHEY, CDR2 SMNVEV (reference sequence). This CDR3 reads CASSLKVAGGVKETQYF. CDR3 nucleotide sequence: TGTGCCAGCAGTTTAAAGGTGGCAGGGGGCGTAAAGGAGACCCAGTACTTC.

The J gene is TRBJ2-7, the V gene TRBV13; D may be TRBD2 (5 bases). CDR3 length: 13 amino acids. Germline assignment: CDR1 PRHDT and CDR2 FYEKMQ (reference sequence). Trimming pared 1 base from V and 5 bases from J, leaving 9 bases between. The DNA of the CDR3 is TGTGCCAGCAGCTTAGATAAGGGAGACGAGCAGTACTTC. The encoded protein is CASSLDKGDEQYF.

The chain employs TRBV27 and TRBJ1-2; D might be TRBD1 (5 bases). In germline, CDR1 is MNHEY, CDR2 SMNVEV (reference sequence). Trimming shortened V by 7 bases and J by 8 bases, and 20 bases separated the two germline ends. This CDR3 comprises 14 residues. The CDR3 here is CASNPRGGTRGYTF. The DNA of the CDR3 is TGTGCCAGCAATCCCCGGGGGGGGACTCGGGGCTACACCTTC.

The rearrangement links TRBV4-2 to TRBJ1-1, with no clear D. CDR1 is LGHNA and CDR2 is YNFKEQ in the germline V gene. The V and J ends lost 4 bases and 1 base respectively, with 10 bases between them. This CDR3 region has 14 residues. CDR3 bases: TGTGCCAGCAGCCCGTCGGTATGGAACACTGAAGCTTTCTTT. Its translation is CASSPSVWNTEAFF.

DNA of the CDR3: TGTGCCAGCAGTGAAGTTAAGGCCAACGTCCTGACTTTC. Its translation: CASSEVKANVLTF. The V and J genes are TRBV2 and TRBJ2-6; unclear D gene. Germline CDR1 SNHLY, CDR2 FYNNEI. There are 13 residues in the CDR3. V was cut by 1 base and J by 6 bases, with 4 bases left in between.

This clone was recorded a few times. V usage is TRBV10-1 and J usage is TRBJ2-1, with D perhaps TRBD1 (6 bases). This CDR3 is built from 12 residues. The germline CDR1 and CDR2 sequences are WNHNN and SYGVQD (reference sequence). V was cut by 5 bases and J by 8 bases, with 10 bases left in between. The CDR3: CASSHKGDEQFF. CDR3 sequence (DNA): TGCGCCAGCAGTCACAAGGGGGATGAGCAGTTCTTC.

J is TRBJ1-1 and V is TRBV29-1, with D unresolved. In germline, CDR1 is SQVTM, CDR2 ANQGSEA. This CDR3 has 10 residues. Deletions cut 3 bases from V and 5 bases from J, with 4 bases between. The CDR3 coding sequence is TGCAGCGTTGAGTCTACTGAAGCTTTCTTT. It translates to CSVESTEAFF.

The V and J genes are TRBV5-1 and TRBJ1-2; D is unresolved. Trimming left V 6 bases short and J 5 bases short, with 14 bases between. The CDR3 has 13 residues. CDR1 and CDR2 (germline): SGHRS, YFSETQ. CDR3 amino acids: CASKIAGKYGYTF. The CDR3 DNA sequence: TGCGCCAGCAAGATTGCAGGAAAATATGGCTACACCTTC.

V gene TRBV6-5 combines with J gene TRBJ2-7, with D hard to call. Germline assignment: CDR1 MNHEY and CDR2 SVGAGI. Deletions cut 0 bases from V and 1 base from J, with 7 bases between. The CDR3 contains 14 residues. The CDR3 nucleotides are TGTGCCAGCAGTTACTCGATACAGTCCTACGAGCAGTACTTC. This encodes CASSYSIQSYEQYF.

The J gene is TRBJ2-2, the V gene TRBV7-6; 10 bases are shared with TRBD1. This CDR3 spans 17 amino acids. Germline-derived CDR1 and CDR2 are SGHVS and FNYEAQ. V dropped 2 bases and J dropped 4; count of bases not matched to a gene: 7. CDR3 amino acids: CASSLYRGTGVTGELFF. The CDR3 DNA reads TGTGCCAGCAGCTTATACCGGGGGACAGGGGTCACCGGGGAGCTGTTTTTT.

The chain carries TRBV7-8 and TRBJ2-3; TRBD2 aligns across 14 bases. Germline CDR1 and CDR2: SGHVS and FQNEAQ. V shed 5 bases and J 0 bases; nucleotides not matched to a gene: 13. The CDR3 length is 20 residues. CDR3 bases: TGTGCCAGCAGCCCAGAGCCGGGACTAGCGGGGGCCACTAGCACAGATACGCAGTATTTT. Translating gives CASSPEPGLAGATSTDTQYF.

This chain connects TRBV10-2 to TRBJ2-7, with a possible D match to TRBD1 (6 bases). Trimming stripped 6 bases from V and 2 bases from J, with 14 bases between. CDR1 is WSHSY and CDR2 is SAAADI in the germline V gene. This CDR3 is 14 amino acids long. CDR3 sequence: CASRGQGPPYEQYF. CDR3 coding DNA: TGCGCCAGCAGAGGGCAGGGGCCCCCCTACGAGCAGTACTTC.

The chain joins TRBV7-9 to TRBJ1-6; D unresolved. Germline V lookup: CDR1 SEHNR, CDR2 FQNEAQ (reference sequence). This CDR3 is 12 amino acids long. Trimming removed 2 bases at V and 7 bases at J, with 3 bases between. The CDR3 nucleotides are TGTGCCAGCAGCTTATCAAATTCACCCCTCCACTTT. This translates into CASSLSNSPLHF.

The CDR3 sequence: CAWSVASSYNSPLHF. In DNA, the CDR3 is TGTGCCTGGAGTGTAGCAAGCTCCTATAATTCACCCCTCCACTTT. The rearrangement joins TRBV30 to TRBJ1-6; no clear D gene. The V end was cut by 0 bases, the J end by 0 bases, with 6 bases between. CDR3 length: 15 residues. Per the germline V gene, CDR1 is GTSNPN and CDR2 is SVGIG (reference sequence).

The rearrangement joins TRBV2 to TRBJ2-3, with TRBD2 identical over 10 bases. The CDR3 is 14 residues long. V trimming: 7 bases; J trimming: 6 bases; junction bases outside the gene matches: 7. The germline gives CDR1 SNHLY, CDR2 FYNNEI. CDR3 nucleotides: TGTGCCAGCATCTTACTAGCGGGGAGGGATACGCAGTATTTT. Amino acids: CASILLAGRDTQYF.

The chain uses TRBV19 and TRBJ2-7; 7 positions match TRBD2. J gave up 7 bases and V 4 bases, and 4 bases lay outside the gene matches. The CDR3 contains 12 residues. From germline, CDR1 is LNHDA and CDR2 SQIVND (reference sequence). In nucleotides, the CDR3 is TGTGCCAGTAGTAGACCCGGGGGGGAGCAGTACTTC. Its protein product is CASSRPGGEQYF.

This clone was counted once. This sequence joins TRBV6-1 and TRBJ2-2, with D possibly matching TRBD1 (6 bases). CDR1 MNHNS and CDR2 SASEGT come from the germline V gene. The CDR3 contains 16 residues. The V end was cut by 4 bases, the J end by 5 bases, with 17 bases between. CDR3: CASSVRDTDLTGELFF. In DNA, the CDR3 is TGTGCCAGCAGTGTTAGGGACACCGATCTAACCGGGGAGCTGTTTTTT.

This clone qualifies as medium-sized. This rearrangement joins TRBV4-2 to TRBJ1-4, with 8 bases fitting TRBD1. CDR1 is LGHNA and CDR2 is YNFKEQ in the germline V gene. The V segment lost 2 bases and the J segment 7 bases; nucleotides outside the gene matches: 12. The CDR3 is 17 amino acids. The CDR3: CASSQLSRGRRGEKLFF. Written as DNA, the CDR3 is TGTGCCAGCAGCCAACTATCCAGGGGGCGGCGGGGTGAAAAACTGTTTTTT.

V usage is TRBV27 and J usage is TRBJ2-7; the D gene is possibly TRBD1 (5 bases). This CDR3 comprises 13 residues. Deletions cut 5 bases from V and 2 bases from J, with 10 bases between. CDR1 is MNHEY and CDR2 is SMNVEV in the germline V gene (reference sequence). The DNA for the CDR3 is TGTGCCAGCAGTAGGAGCAGGGCCTACGAGCAGTACTTC. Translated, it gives CASSRSRAYEQYF.

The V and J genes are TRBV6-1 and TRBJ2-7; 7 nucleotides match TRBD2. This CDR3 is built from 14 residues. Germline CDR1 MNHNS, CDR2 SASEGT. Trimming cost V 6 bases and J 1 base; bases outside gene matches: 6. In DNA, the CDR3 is TGTGCCAGCAGCCGGGACTACCAATCCTACGAGCAGTACTTC. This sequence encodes CASSRDYQSYEQYF.

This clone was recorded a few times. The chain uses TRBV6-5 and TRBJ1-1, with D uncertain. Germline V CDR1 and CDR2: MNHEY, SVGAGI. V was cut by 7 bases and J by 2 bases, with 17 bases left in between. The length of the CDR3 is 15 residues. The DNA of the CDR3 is TGTGCCAGCAACCCTTCCGACGGGGTAAACACTGAAGCTTTCTTT. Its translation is CASNPSDGVNTEAFF.

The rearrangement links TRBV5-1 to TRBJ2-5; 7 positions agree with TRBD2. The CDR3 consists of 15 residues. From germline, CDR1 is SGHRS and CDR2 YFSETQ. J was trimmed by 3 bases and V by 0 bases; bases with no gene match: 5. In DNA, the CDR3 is TGCGCCAGCAGCTTGGCCAGGCTAGCGGAAGAGACCCAGTACTTC. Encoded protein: CASSLARLAEETQYF.